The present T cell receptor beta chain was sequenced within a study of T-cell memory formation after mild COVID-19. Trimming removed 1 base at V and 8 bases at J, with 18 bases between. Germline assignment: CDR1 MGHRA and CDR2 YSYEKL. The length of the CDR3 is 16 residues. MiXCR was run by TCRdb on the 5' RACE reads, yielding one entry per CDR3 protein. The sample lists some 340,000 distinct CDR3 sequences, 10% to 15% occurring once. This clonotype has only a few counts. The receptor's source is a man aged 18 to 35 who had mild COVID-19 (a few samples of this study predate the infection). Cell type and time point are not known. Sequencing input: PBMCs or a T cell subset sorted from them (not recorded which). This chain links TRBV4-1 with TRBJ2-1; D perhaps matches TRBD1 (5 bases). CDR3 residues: CASSQVGSGSRDEQFF. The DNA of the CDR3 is TGCGCCAGCAGCCAAGTGGGTTCAGGGTCTAGGGATGAGCAGTTCTTC.